The 29 T cell receptor beta chains below were found in one sample sequenced in a study of blood T cells in healthy people across ages. A J-beta primer mix and a sample-barcoded 5' primer were used in a second PCR of roughly 6 to 12 cycles. Using its own MiXCR run on the 5' RACE reads, TCRdb lists one record per CDR3 protein. The table has more than 1 million distinct CDR3 sequences, 45% seen once; the top ten hold approximately 17%. Source material: blood. The receptors derive from a woman aged 55-69 years in good health.

This clonotype has just a few counts. The rearrangement links TRBV7-8 to TRBJ2-7; TRBD2 matches 10 bases. Germline lookup yields CDR1 SGHVS and CDR2 FQNEAQ. The CDR3 spans 18 residues. The trim removed 5 bases at V and 0 bases at J, leaving 13 bases unmatched. For the CDR3, the DNA is TGTGCCAGCAGCCAAGCGTCTAGCGGGAGCCGGGGCTCCTACGAGCAGTACTTC. Its translation: CASSQASSGSRGSYEQYF.

The gene calls are TRBV12-3 or TRBV12-4 and TRBJ2-1, with unresolved D. The CDR3 covers 15 residues. The V gene lost 5 bases and the J gene lost 2 bases, with 13 bases spanning the gap. The CDR3 DNA sequence: TGTGCCAGCAGTCGCACTGAGCCCCCCTACAATGAGCAGTTCTTC. This gives the protein CASSRTEPPYNEQFF.

In this sample, this clonotype turned up once. V gene TRBV30 combines with J gene TRBJ1-2; 7 positions match TRBD1. Germline V CDR1 and CDR2: GTSNPN, SVGIG (reference sequence). J gave up 7 bases and V 2 bases, and 10 bases lay outside the gene matches. The CDR3 sequence is 14 residues long. The CDR3 coding sequence is TGTGCCTGGAGTATCCAGGGGGTAGTTGGTGGCTACACCTTC. This gives the protein CAWSIQGVVGGYTF. The whole variable domain, remainder taken from reference TRBV30 and TRBJ1-2, is SQTIHQWPATLVQPVGSPLSLECTVEGTSNPNLYWYRQAAGRGLQLLFYSVGIGQISSEVPQNLSASRPQDRQFILSSKKLLLSDSGFYLCAWSIQGVVGGYTFGSGTRLTVV.

The chain combines TRBV6-5 with TRBJ2-1; either TRBD1 or TRBD2 may supply D (5 bases each). In germline, CDR1 is MNHEY, CDR2 SVGAGI. Between the trimmed V and J ends, which lost 6 bases and 9 bases, there was a span of 15 bases. The CDR3 consists of 13 residues. The CDR3 is CASRWTTRGEQFF. The CDR3 DNA reads TGTGCCAGCAGATGGACAACACGGGGTGAGCAGTTCTTC.

The CDR3 DNA is TGCAGTGCCCCCGCGGGACTAGCGGGAGGGCCTAATGCGCAGTATTTT. Its protein product is CSAPAGLAGGPNAQYF. This chain uses TRBV20-1 with TRBJ2-3; 16 positions agree with TRBD2. CDR1 is DFQATT, CDR2 SNEGSKA, per germline (reference sequence). The V and J ends lost 6 bases and 10 bases, in that order; junction bases with no gene match: 13. The CDR3 is 16 amino acids.

This clonotype was seen more than once but under ten times. This chain connects TRBV11-2 to TRBJ1-2; D remains unclear. From germline, CDR1 is SGHAT and CDR2 FQNNGV. The V end lost 4 bases, the J end lost 8 bases, and 20 bases lay between the germline ends. The CDR3 length is 15 residues. This CDR3 is CASSSLSRIPRGYTF. CDR3 nucleotide sequence: TGTGCCAGCAGCTCCTTGTCCAGAATCCCCAGGGGCTACACCTTC.

J is TRBJ1-5 and V is TRBV5-5; D uncertain. Trimming removed 0 bases from V and 6 bases from J, with 13 bases in between. Germline CDR1 is SGHKS and CDR2 is YYEKEE (reference sequence). This CDR3 has 15 residues. CDR3 in DNA: TGTGCCAGCAGCTTGGGCCTCGGGCAGGCTCAGCCCCAGCATTTT. It translates to CASSLGLGQAQPQHF.

This clonotype was seen only a few times. This rearrangement joins TRBV29-1 to TRBJ2-3; a weak D match, TRBD2 (5 bases). The CDR3 is made up of 13 amino acids. In germline, CDR1 is SQVTM, CDR2 ANQGSEA. Trimming pared 1 base from V and 5 bases from J, leaving 10 bases between. The CDR3 sequence: CSVEALELDTQYF. The CDR3 DNA reads TGCAGCGTTGAAGCACTAGAGTTAGATACGCAGTATTTT.

In its sample, this clonotype was seen many times. CDR3 sequence: CASSYLTGTGGDYGYTF. Here the CDR3 DNA reads TGCGCCAGCAGCTATTTAACCGGGACAGGGGGCGACTATGGCTACACCTTC. The gene calls are TRBV10-1 and TRBJ1-2, with TRBD1 identical over 12 bases. CDR1 is WNHNN, CDR2 SYGVQD, per germline (reference sequence). CDR3 length: 17 residues. J lost 3 bases, V lost 6 bases, and 11 bases had no gene match.

The chain joins TRBV18 to TRBJ2-7; D call uncertain. V was pared by 0 bases and J by 2 bases, with 11 bases between. This CDR3 has 15 amino acids. Germline V lookup: CDR1 KGHSH, CDR2 LQKENI. As DNA, the CDR3 is TGTGCCAGCTCACCACCGACTGCCCCGACCTACGAGCAGTACTTC. This translates into CASSPPTAPTYEQYF.

The chain couples TRBV11-2 to TRBJ2-3, with D tentatively TRBD2 (6 bases). Germline V lookup: CDR1 SGHAT, CDR2 FQNNGV. Trimming stripped 7 bases from V and 3 bases from J, with 17 bases between. The CDR3 totals 15 residues. The CDR3 here is CASTGLLSWTDTQYF. The CDR3 bases are TGTGCCAGCACCGGACTACTGAGTTGGACAGATACGCAGTATTTT.

This clonotype occurred a few times. This rearrangement joins TRBV11-2 to TRBJ1-4, with TRBD1 matching over 9 bases. CDR1 SGHAT and CDR2 FQNNGV come from the germline V gene. V was clipped by 5 bases and J by 8 bases; unmatched bases: 6. CDR3 length: 14 residues. The CDR3 DNA is TGTGCCAGCAGCGATGGGACAGGGAGCGAAAAACTGTTTTTT. Amino acid sequence: CASSDGTGSEKLFF.

This clonotype was observed at least ten times. This chain connects TRBV12-3 or TRBV12-4 to TRBJ2-5, with D unclear. The germline V and J ends were trimmed by 2 bases and 3 bases, with 1 base remaining between them. This CDR3 contains 11 residues. The CDR3 spells CASSLKETQYF. CDR3 DNA sequence: TGTGCCAGCAGTTTAAAAGAGACCCAGTACTTC.

The chain carries TRBV6-1 and TRBJ2-1, with D tentatively TRBD1 (5 bases). CDR1 MNHNS and CDR2 SASEGT come from the germline V gene. The CDR3 extends over 13 amino acids. The ends were cut back, 2 bases at V and 6 bases at J, with 8 bases in the middle. This chain's CDR3 is CASSESQGNEQFF. The CDR3 region has the DNA TGTGCCAGCAGTGAATCGCAGGGCAATGAGCAGTTCTTC.

V usage is TRBV4-3 and J usage is TRBJ2-1; TRBD2 matches 15 bases. This CDR3 contains 16 residues. J lost 8 bases, V lost 1 base, and 3 bases had no gene match. Germline loops: CDR1 LGHNA, CDR2 YSLEER. The CDR3 spells CASSQGTSGRAYEQFF. The CDR3 nucleotides are TGCGCCAGCAGCCAAGGGACTAGCGGGAGGGCCTATGAGCAGTTCTTC.

The chain uses TRBV20-1 and TRBJ2-4; 15 positions match TRBD2. The CDR3 loop spans 20 amino acids. Germline V lookup: CDR1 DFQATT, CDR2 SNEGSKA (reference sequence). J lost 0 bases, V lost 6 bases, and 15 bases had no gene match. DNA of the CDR3: TGCAGTGCGCGGACTAGCGGGAGGGGGGGTATCCACCTAGCCAAAAACATTCAGTACTTC. Translating gives CSARTSGRGGIHLAKNIQYF.

This clonotype was found a few times. The chain is built from TRBV24-1 and TRBJ1-2; perhaps TRBD1 as D (5 bases). Germline V CDR1 and CDR2: KGHDR, SFDVKD. The ends were cut back, 3 bases at V and 5 bases at J, with 12 bases in the middle. The CDR3 length is 14 residues. CDR3 DNA: TGTGCCACCAGTGATCCCGAGCAGGGATATGGCTACACCTTC. It encodes CATSDPEQGYGYTF.

The count of this clonotype is one. The chain links TRBV9 to TRBJ2-2, with 9 bases matching TRBD2. J was trimmed by 4 bases and V by 2 bases; bases with no gene match: 3. CDR1 is SGDLS, CDR2 YYNGEE, per germline. This CDR3 spans 15 amino acids. The CDR3: CASSVPSGVTGELFF. The CDR3 nucleotides are TGTGCCAGCAGCGTTCCTAGCGGGGTCACCGGGGAGCTGTTTTTT.

The genes are TRBV11-2 and TRBJ1-2; no reliable D call. The CDR3 sequence is 15 residues long. V was pared by 1 base and J by 2 bases, with 11 bases between. Germline V gene lookup returns CDR1 SGHAT and CDR2 FQNNGV. CDR3 residues: CASSLGAVANYGYTF. The DNA of the CDR3 is TGTGCCAGCAGCTTAGGAGCGGTGGCGAACTATGGCTACACCTTC.

The rearrangement links TRBV28 to TRBJ2-7, with a tentative D call TRBD1 (6 bases). V was shortened by 7 bases and J by 4 bases, with 17 bases between the two germline ends. The CDR3 totals 14 residues. Germline V gene data show CDR1 as MDHEN and CDR2 as SYDVKM. In DNA form, the CDR3 reads TGTGCCAGCATTAGCGTAAGGGACACATACGAGCAGTACTTC. Translating gives CASISVRDTYEQYF.

The rearrangement joins TRBV6-2 or TRBV6-3 to TRBJ2-4; 8 bases match TRBD2. The V gene end was trimmed by 6 bases and the J gene end by 0 bases; junction bases not matched to a gene: 13. This CDR3 has 18 residues. The V gene's germline CDR1 is MNHEY and CDR2 SVGEGT. The CDR3 DNA follows: TGTGCCAGCAGCCGGGGGAAGCGGGAGCTACTAGCCAAAAACATTCAGTACTTC. This translates into CASSRGKRELLAKNIQYF.

The chain uses TRBV2 and TRBJ2-7, with D hard to call. Germline V CDR1 and CDR2: SNHLY, FYNNEI. CDR3 length equals 14 residues. Trimming took 2 bases from V and 0 from J, leaving 8 bases between them. CDR3 amino acids: CASSEHHSSYEQYF. The CDR3 region has the DNA TGTGCCAGCAGTGAACACCACAGCTCCTACGAGCAGTACTTC.

The genes are TRBV7-9 and TRBJ1-5; unclear D gene. The CDR3 totals 12 residues. Trimming took 5 bases from V and 6 from J, leaving 8 bases between them. Germline assignment: CDR1 SEHNR and CDR2 FQNEAQ (reference sequence). CDR3 nucleotide sequence: TGTGCCAGCAGCCCTGAAGGTCAGCCCCAGCATTTT. It codes for CASSPEGQPQHF.

CDR3 amino acids: CSALRGLAGNEQFF. In DNA form, the CDR3 reads TGCAGTGCCCTCCGGGGACTAGCGGGGAATGAGCAGTTCTTC. V is TRBV20-1 and J is TRBJ2-1, with TRBD2 matching 13 bases. Germline CDR1 DFQATT, CDR2 SNEGSKA (reference sequence). This CDR3 contains 14 residues. With V trimmed by 6 bases and J by 7 bases, 6 bases remained unmatched.

The chain is built from TRBV7-9 and TRBJ2-7; possibly TRBD1 for D (6 bases). Germline V gives CDR1 SEHNR, CDR2 FQNEAQ (reference sequence). V shed 5 bases and J shed 2 bases, with 13 bases lying between them. The CDR3 loop spans 14 amino acids. The CDR3 is CASSASGQAYEQYF. CDR3 in DNA: TGTGCCAGCAGCGCATCGGGACAAGCCTACGAGCAGTACTTC. The full variable domain, rest sourced from reference TRBV7-9 and TRBJ2-7, is DTGVSQNPRHKITKRGQNVTFRCDPISEHNRLYWYRQTLGQGPEFLTYFQNEAQLEKSRLLSDRFSAERPKGSFSTLEIQRTEQGDSAMYLCASSASGQAYEQYFGPGTRLTVT.

Only a few counts were recorded for this clonotype. V gene TRBV29-1 combines with J gene TRBJ2-2, with 7 bases that match TRBD2. The CDR3 loop spans 13 amino acids. V was pared by 6 bases and J by 4 bases, with 5 bases of the junction left unmatched. Germline assignment: CDR1 SQVTM and CDR2 ANQGSEA. As DNA, the CDR3 is TGCAGCGTCCTAGCGGATATCACCGGGGAGCTGTTTTTT. This encodes CSVLADITGELFF.

The CDR3 sequence: CASLSGSANTGELFF. For the CDR3, the DNA is TGCGCCAGCCTCAGCGGGAGCGCGAACACCGGGGAGCTGTTTTTT. The chain joins TRBV5-1 to TRBJ2-2; 8 bases are shared with TRBD2. V shed 7 bases and J 0 bases; nucleotides not matched to a gene: 5. The CDR3 loop spans 15 amino acids. Germline assignment: CDR1 SGHRS and CDR2 YFSETQ. Full variable domain (missing parts from reference TRBV5-1 and TRBJ2-2): KAGVTQTPRYLIKTRGQQVTLSCSPISGHRSVSWYQQTPGQGLQFLFEYFSETQRNKGNFPGRFSGRQFSNSRSEMNVSTLELGDSALYLCASLSGSANTGELFFGEGSRLTVL.

This clonotype was counted between two and nine times. This chain uses TRBV7-3 with TRBJ2-5; no clear D gene. The length of the CDR3 is 13 residues. Trimming shortened V by 2 bases and J by 5 bases, and 9 bases separated the two germline ends. Germline CDR1 reads SGHTA; CDR2 reads FQGTGA. DNA of the CDR3: TGTGCCAGCAGCTTATCCTCTGGGGAGACCCAGTACTTC. Residues: CASSLSSGETQYF.

This chain uses TRBV27 with TRBJ2-1, with D perhaps matching TRBD1 or TRBD2 (6 bases each). V was clipped by 2 bases and J by 7 bases, with 12 bases between them. The CDR3 is 14 amino acids. Germline CDR1 reads MNHEY; CDR2 reads SMNVEV (reference sequence). As DNA, the CDR3 is TGTGCCAGCAGTTTAAGGGGGGATCAGAATGAGCAGTTCTTC. This gives the protein CASSLRGDQNEQFF.